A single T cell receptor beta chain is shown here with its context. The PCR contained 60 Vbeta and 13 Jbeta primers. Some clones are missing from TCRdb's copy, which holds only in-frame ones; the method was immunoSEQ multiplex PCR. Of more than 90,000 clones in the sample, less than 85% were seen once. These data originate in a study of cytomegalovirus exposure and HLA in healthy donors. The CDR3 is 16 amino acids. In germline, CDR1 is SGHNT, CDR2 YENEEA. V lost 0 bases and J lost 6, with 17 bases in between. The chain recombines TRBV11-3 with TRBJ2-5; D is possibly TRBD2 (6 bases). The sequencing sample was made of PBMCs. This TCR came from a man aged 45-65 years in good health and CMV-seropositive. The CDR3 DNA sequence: TGTGCCAGCAGCTTAGATGGACTCGGGGGAGAAAAGACCCAGTACTTC. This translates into CASSLDGLGGEKTQYF.